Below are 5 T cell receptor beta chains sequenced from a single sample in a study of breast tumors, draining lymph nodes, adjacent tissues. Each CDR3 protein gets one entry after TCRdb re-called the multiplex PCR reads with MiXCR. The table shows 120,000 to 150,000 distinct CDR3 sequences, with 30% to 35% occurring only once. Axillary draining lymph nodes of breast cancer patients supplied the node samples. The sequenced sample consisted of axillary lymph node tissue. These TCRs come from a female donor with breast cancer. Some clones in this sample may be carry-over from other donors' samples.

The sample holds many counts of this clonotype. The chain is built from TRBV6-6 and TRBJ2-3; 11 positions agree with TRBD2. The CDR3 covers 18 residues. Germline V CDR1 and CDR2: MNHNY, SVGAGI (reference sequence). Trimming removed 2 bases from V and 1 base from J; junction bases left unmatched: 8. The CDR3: CASSYPHSGGAGTDTQYF. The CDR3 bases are TGTGCCAGCAGTTACCCCCATAGCGGGGGGGCCGGCACAGATACGCAGTATTTT.

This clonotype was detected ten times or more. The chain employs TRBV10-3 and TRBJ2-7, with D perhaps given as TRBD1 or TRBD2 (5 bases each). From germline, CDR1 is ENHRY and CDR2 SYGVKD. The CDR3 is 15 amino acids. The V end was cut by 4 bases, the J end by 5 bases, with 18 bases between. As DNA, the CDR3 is TGTGCCATCAGTGGATCGACGGGGCTTCGGGACGAGCAGTACTTC. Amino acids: CAISGSTGLRDEQYF.

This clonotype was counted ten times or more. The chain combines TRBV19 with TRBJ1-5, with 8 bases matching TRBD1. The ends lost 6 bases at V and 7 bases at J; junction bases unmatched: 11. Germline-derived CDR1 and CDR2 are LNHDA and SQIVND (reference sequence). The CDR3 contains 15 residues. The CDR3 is CASRPDREFLQPQHF. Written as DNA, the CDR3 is TGTGCCAGTAGACCGGACAGGGAGTTTTTACAGCCCCAGCATTTT.

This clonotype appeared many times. CDR3 nucleotide sequence: TGTGCCAGCACCAAAATGCACTACGACTGGAGCTCCTATAATTCACCCCTCCACTTT. It is translated as CASTKMHYDWSSYNSPLHF. The genes are TRBV12-3 or TRBV12-4 and TRBJ1-6, with D unclear. The germline V and J ends were trimmed by 7 bases and 0 bases, with 22 bases remaining between them. The CDR3 has 19 residues.

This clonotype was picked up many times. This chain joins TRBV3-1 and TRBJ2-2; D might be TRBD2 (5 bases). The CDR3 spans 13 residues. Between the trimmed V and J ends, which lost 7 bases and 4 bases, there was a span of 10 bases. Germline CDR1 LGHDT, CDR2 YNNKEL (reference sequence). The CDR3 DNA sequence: TGTGCCAGCAACGGGGATGGCACCGGGGAGCTGTTTTTT. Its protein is CASNGDGTGELFF.